Given below is one T cell receptor beta chain in context. Its antigen is unidentified. Measured with immunoSEQ multiplex PCR; TCRdb has only the in-frame clones, and not every one. The sample carries almost 20,000 clones, approximately 83% recorded once. This sample stems from a study of OX40 agonist ivuxolimab in advanced cancers. The germline V gene encodes CDR1 MRHNA and CDR2 SNTAGT. V lost 3 bases to trimming and J lost 1 base, with 12 bases between them. The CDR3 totals 15 residues. Findings and caveats of the study: Among T cells, CD8+ cells averaged more expanded clones than CD4+ cells.

Sequenced material: CD4+ or CD8+ T cells sorted from blood, taken in a trial of the OX40 agonist ivuxolimab. This TCR derives from an adult with an advanced solid tumor such as melanoma, head and neck, liver or kidney cancer. The chain links TRBV6-4 to TRBJ1-1, with no clear D. The CDR3 protein is CASSEAPVGNTEAFF. The CDR3 coding sequence is TGTGCCAGCAGTGAAGCGCCCGTGGGGAACACTGAAGCTTTCTTT.